This T cell receptor beta chain was captured by sequencing in a study of control samples from healthy donors and cancer patients. Germline assignment: CDR1 SGHVS and CDR2 FQNEAQ. There are 15 residues in the CDR3. After removal of 4 bases from V and 9 bases from J, the junction contained 7 bases not matched to a gene. Sequencing was performed with immunoSEQ multiplex PCR; in TCRdb, only in-frame clones are kept and a portion is missing. Found here are fewer than 200,000 clones, roughly 95% of them singletons; the top ten hold 0.95% to 1.1%. Sequenced material: blood. The sequence was collected from a woman under 40 in good health. V usage is TRBV7-8 and J usage is TRBJ2-3; 13 positions match TRBD2. CDR3 residues: CASSSTGTSGITQYF. CDR3 nucleotides: TGTGCCAGCAGCTCGACCGGGACTAGCGGGATAACGCAGTATTTT.